This TCR beta chain derives from a study of blood T cell repertoires in COVID-19. Turning to the study itself: Whether acute or convalescent, the COVID-19 samples came from the United States, Italy and Spain. PBMCs, B-cell-depleted T cells, or T cells provided the cDNA or gDNA that made up the material.

TCRdb's table, derived via immunoSEQ multiplex PCR, lists solely in-frame clones and lacks some. Among some 300,000 clones listed, 70% to 90% were seen once. CDR3 size: 11 residues. Trimming removed 0 bases at V and 2 bases at J, with 2 bases between. CDR1 and CDR2 from the germline V gene are GTSNPN and SVGIG (reference sequence). This clone was seen a handful of times. The chain carries TRBV30 and TRBJ2-7; D gene unclear. The source material was peripheral blood. The sequence was collected from a woman aged 45-65 years with COVID-19, enrolled during active disease. The CDR3 protein is CAWSVTYEQYF. The CDR3, as DNA: TGTGCCTGGAGTGTTACCTACGAGCAGTACTTC.